Given below is one T cell receptor beta chain in context. V was clipped by 0 bases and J by 1 base, with 10 bases between them. CDR3 length: 14 residues. Germline V gene data show CDR1 as SQVTM and CDR2 as ANQGSEA. The sample originates from a study of OX40 agonist ivuxolimab in advanced cancers. Background on the study: Patients got intravenous ivuxolimab at 0.01 to 10 mg/kg every 2 weeks. Hepatocellular carcinoma, melanoma, renal cell or head and neck cancer was diagnosed in the dose-escalation patients. Mean age around 60 years, range roughly 23 to 79; 82.7% male.

Assay: immunoSEQ multiplex PCR; the TCRdb copy retains only in-frame clones and omits some. The repertoire includes 22,000 or so clones, 85% to 90% of them detected once, and around a fifth sits in the top ten. The rearrangement joins TRBV29-1 to TRBJ2-7, with D hard to call. This receptor was taken from an adult with an advanced solid tumor such as melanoma, head and neck, liver or kidney cancer. This specimen was CD4+ or CD8+ T cells sorted from blood, taken in a trial of the OX40 agonist ivuxolimab. The CDR3 is CSVEDGKESYEQYF. CDR3 coding DNA: TGCAGCGTTGAAGATGGGAAAGAATCCTACGAGCAGTACTTC.